These 13 T cell receptor beta chains came from one sample sequenced in a study of OX40 agonist ivuxolimab in advanced cancers. The repertoire was sequenced with immunoSEQ multiplex PCR; TCRdb's copy has only in-frame clones and lacks some. Of more than 13,000 clones in the sample, 70% to 80% were seen once. Specimen: CD4+ or CD8+ T cells sorted from blood, collected in a trial of the OX40 agonist ivuxolimab. Receptor source: an adult with an advanced solid tumor such as melanoma, head and neck, liver or kidney cancer.

This chain joins TRBV4-3 and TRBJ2-2; D unresolved. Trimming pared 6 bases from V and 1 base from J, leaving 3 bases between. The V gene's germline CDR1 is LGHNA and CDR2 YSLEER. This CDR3 is built from 12 residues. The CDR3 spells CASRRNTGELFF. CDR3 bases: TGCGCCAGCAGGCGGAACACCGGGGAGCTGTTTTTT.

This sequence joins TRBV11-2 and TRBJ2-1; tentative D call: TRBD1 (5 bases). Germline V CDR1 and CDR2: SGHAT, FQNNGV. The CDR3 covers 16 residues. V lost 2 bases, J lost 0 bases, and 11 bases lay in between. The CDR3 DNA follows: TGTGCCAGCAGCTTAAAGGGGATAAGCTCCTACAATGAGCAGTTCTTC. Its translation: CASSLKGISSYNEQFF.

This chain joins TRBV7-6 and TRBJ2-7; 9 bases are shared with TRBD1. This CDR3 is 14 amino acids long. Looked up from germline, CDR1 is SGHVS and CDR2 is FNYEAQ. The J segment lost 2 bases and the V segment lost 5 bases, leaving 4 bases of the junction unmatched. The chain's CDR3 is CASSAGTGPYEQYF. The CDR3 nucleotides read TGTGCCAGCAGCGCCGGGACAGGGCCCTACGAGCAGTACTTC.

The count of this clone is one. The chain combines TRBV27 with TRBJ1-2; 10 positions match TRBD1. V lost 5 bases, J lost 3 bases, and 0 bases stayed unmatched. CDR3 length: 13 residues. Germline values: CDR1 MNHEY, CDR2 SMNVEV (reference sequence). The CDR3 region has the DNA TGTGCCAGCAGTGGGACAGGGGACTATGGCTACACCTTC. Translation: CASSGTGDYGYTF.

J is TRBJ2-7 and V is TRBV12-5; 10 bases are shared with TRBD1. V shed 5 bases, J shed 4 bases, and the junction held 5 bases outside the gene matches. The CDR3 is made up of 14 amino acids. CDR1 is LGHNT and CDR2 is FRNRAP in the germline V gene. The CDR3 spells CASGPDRGLYEQYF. CDR3 bases: TGTGCTAGTGGTCCCGACAGGGGGCTTTACGAGCAGTACTTC. The entire variable domain, with the rest obtained from reference TRBV12-5 and TRBJ2-7, is as follows: DARVTQTPRHKVTEMGQEVTMRCQPILGHNTVFWYRQTMMQGLELLAYFRNRAPLDDSGMPKDRFSAEMPDATLATLKIQPSEPRDSAVYFCASGPDRGLYEQYFGPGTRLTVT.

The gene calls are TRBV30 and TRBJ1-1; 7 bases align to TRBD1. This CDR3 spans 12 amino acids. Germline loops: CDR1 GTSNPN, CDR2 SVGIG (reference sequence). Written as DNA, the CDR3 is TGTGTTTCCTTACAGGGGTACACTGAAGCTTTCTTT. Its protein product is CVSLQGYTEAFF.

The V gene is TRBV5-8, the J gene TRBJ2-1; no definite D call. Germline values: CDR1 SGHTS, CDR2 YDEGEE. This CDR3 has 11 residues. V lost 1 base and J 7 bases, leaving 3 bases between the germline ends. CDR3 loop: CASSLRNEQFF. The CDR3 DNA sequence: TGTGCCAGCAGCTTGCGGAATGAGCAGTTCTTC. Looking up the rest from reference TRBV5-8 and TRBJ2-1 gives the full variable domain: EAGVTQSPTHLIKTRGQQATLRCSPISGHTSVYWYQQALGLGLQFLLWYDEGEERNRGNFPPRFSGRQFPNYSSELNVNALELEDSALYLCASSLRNEQFFGPGTRLTVL.

CDR3 in amino acids: CASSLAQETQYF. CDR3 nucleotides: TGTGCCAGCAGCTTAGCTCAAGAGACCCAGTACTTC. V and J are TRBV5-4 and TRBJ2-5, with D unclear. V lost 2 bases and J lost 2, with 4 bases in between. Germline loops: CDR1 SGHNT, CDR2 YYREEE (reference sequence). There are 12 residues in the CDR3.

V usage is TRBV11-2 and J usage is TRBJ1-6; D is possibly TRBD1 (5 bases). The ends were cut back, 5 bases at V and 0 bases at J, with 14 bases in the middle. CDR1 SGHAT and CDR2 FQNNGV come from the germline V gene. CDR3 size: 17 residues. Here the CDR3 reads CASSPWDGFSYNSPLHF. DNA for the CDR3: TGTGCCAGCAGCCCTTGGGACGGGTTCTCCTATAATTCACCCCTCCACTTT.

This clone was detected only a few times. The V call is TRBV6-6, the J call TRBJ1-1; 7 bases agree with TRBD1. CDR3 size: 14 residues. Germline V gene lookup returns CDR1 MNHNY and CDR2 SVGAGI (reference sequence). The J segment lost 0 bases and the V segment lost 7 bases, leaving 5 bases of the junction unmatched. CDR3 sequence reads: CASTQGWLNTEAFF. CDR3 DNA: TGTGCCAGCACACAGGGGTGGTTGAACACTGAAGCTTTCTTT.

Of note for this clone: As the CDR3 is not closed by the conserved phenylalanine or tryptophan, this likely results from a read error. The DNA is left out, because the CDR3 cannot be placed on it with certainty; the CDR3 is given as TCRdb lists it. The genes are TRBV6-4 and TRBJ1-2. The CDR3 spans 14 amino acids, including both terminal residues. CDR1 is MRHNA and CDR2 is SNTAGT in the germline V gene. The CDR3 reads CASSTMCSHGKTYG.

The chain recombines TRBV5-1 with TRBJ1-5, with 10 bases lining up with TRBD1. CDR3 size: 17 residues. CDR1 and CDR2 from the germline V gene are SGHRS and YFSETQ. Unmatched junction bases numbered 10, after V lost 2 bases and J lost 5 bases. The CDR3 is CASSFHDRDRGDQPQHF. In DNA form, the CDR3 reads TGCGCCAGCAGCTTCCATGACCGGGACAGGGGCGATCAGCCCCAGCATTTT.

This clone was counted a few times. The rearrangement links TRBV9 to TRBJ2-1; 7 bases match TRBD2. Looked up from germline, CDR1 is SGDLS and CDR2 is YYNGEE. CDR3 length equals 16 residues. Trimming removed 0 bases from V and 10 bases from J; junction bases left unmatched: 13. The CDR3: CASSVDRGDHLGEQFF. The CDR3 DNA reads as TGTGCCAGCAGCGTAGATCGGGGGGACCACCTAGGCGAGCAGTTCTTC.